The 12 T cell receptor beta chains presented below share a single source sample, sequenced in a study of OX40 agonist ivuxolimab in advanced cancers. Profiled with immunoSEQ multiplex PCR; TCRdb holds only in-frame clones, not every one. The sample lists tens of thousands of clones; 65% to 90% were seen once. Sequences were derived from CD4+ or CD8+ T cells sorted from blood, sampled in a trial of the OX40 agonist ivuxolimab. The receptors here all came from an adult with an advanced solid tumor such as melanoma, head and neck, liver or kidney cancer.

The V gene is TRBV15, the J gene TRBJ2-5, with D hard to call. Germline-derived CDR1 and CDR2 are LNHNV and YYDKDF (reference sequence). The CDR3 loop spans 14 amino acids. V gave up 0 bases and J gave up 3 bases, with 8 bases separating them. The DNA for the CDR3 is TGTGCCACCAGCAGAGATCGCGGTAAAGAGACCCAGTACTTC. This gives the protein CATSRDRGKETQYF.

The chain combines TRBV30 with TRBJ1-3; D unresolved. This CDR3 comprises 15 residues. V shed 6 bases and J shed 0 bases, with 15 bases lying between them. CDR1 and CDR2 (germline): GTSNPN, SVGIG (reference sequence). CDR3 in amino acids: CACSSARSSGNTIYF. The CDR3 bases are TGTGCCTGCTCCTCCGCACGGAGCTCTGGAAACACCATATATTTT.

This chain joins TRBV19 and TRBJ1-1; D possibly corresponds to TRBD1 (5 bases). The CDR3 has 14 residues. The germline V gene has CDR1 LNHDA and CDR2 SQIVND (reference sequence). The ends were cut back, 3 bases at V and 5 bases at J, with 13 bases in the middle. The CDR3, as DNA: TGTGCCAGTAGTATGGGACTCTCGGGGACTGAAGCTTTCTTT. Protein product: CASSMGLSGTEAFF.

This clone was observed once. The J gene is TRBJ1-6, the V gene TRBV18, with D unclear. Germline V gene sequence: CDR1 KGHSH, CDR2 LQKENI. V lost 0 bases and J 5 bases, leaving 5 bases between the germline ends. The CDR3 sequence is 14 residues long. The CDR3 DNA sequence: TGTGCCAGCTCACCACCGTGGAATAATTCACCCCTCCACTTT. As protein: CASSPPWNNSPLHF. The full variable domain, with the rest looked up from reference TRBV18 and TRBJ1-6, is NAGVMQNPRHLVRRRGQEARLRCSPMKGHSHVYWYRQLPEEGLKFMVYLQKENIIDESGMPKERFSAEFPKEGPSILRIQQVVRGDSAAYFCASSPPWNNSPLHFGNGTRLTVT.

The chain carries TRBV6-5 and TRBJ2-5, with 8 bases identical to TRBD2. This CDR3 region has 13 residues. Germline values: CDR1 MNHEY, CDR2 SVGAGI. V shed 2 bases and J 7 bases; nucleotides not matched to a gene: 3. CDR3 residues: CASSYREGGTQYF. CDR3 sequence (DNA): TGTGCCAGCAGTTACCGGGAGGGGGGGACCCAGTACTTC.

This sequence joins TRBV2 and TRBJ1-1; D is possibly TRBD1 (6 bases). The germline V gene has CDR1 SNHLY and CDR2 FYNNEI. The CDR3 covers 14 residues. Trimming removed 2 bases from V and 1 base from J, with 8 bases in between. The CDR3 reads CASSEQGPNTEAFF. The CDR3 region has the DNA TGTGCCAGCAGTGAACAGGGGCCGAACACTGAAGCTTTCTTT. The entire variable domain, with the rest obtained from reference TRBV2 and TRBJ1-1, is as follows: EPEVTQTPSHQVTQMGQEVILRCVPISNHLYFYWYRQILGQKVEFLVSFYNNEISEKSEIFDDQFSVERPDGSNFTLKIRSTKLEDSAMYFCASSEQGPNTEAFFGQGTRLTVV.

J is TRBJ2-7 and V is TRBV10-3; 7 bases line up with TRBD1. The CDR3 length is 15 residues. With 3 bases clipped from V and 3 bases from J, the junction kept 8 bases outside the gene matches. Per the germline V gene, CDR1 is ENHRY and CDR2 is SYGVKD. CDR3 loop: CAISDPLQGSYEQYF. In nucleotides, the CDR3 is TGTGCCATCAGTGACCCCCTACAGGGGAGCTACGAGCAGTACTTC.

This rearrangement joins TRBV6-1 to TRBJ2-1; D is unresolved. Trimming pared 1 base from V and 7 bases from J, leaving 5 bases between. CDR3 length equals 12 residues. Germline CDR1 MNHNS, CDR2 SASEGT. The chain's CDR3 is CASSEVGNEQFF. CDR3 nucleotides: TGTGCCAGCAGTGAAGTCGGTAATGAGCAGTTCTTC.

V and J are TRBV5-1 and TRBJ2-2; D unresolved. The ends were cut back, 1 base at V and 2 bases at J, with 0 bases in the middle. CDR3 length: 12 amino acids. Germline values: CDR1 SGHRS, CDR2 YFSETQ. The CDR3 nucleotides read TGCGCCAGCAGCTTGAACACCGGGGAGCTGTTTTTT. This encodes CASSLNTGELFF.

V is TRBV5-1 and J is TRBJ2-6; D perhaps matches TRBD1 (6 bases). CDR1 is SGHRS, CDR2 YFSETQ, per germline. The CDR3 covers 19 residues. Trimming left V 3 bases short and J 0 bases short, with 19 bases between. The CDR3 DNA follows: TGCGCCAGCAGCTCCCGCAGGGGACAACTATTCTCTGGGGCCAACGTCCTGACTTTC. Translating it yields CASSSRRGQLFSGANVLTF.

The CDR3 sequence is CASSTWTDTEAFF. CDR3 coding DNA: TGTGCCAGCAGCACCTGGACGGACACTGAAGCTTTCTTT. The V call is TRBV9, the J call TRBJ1-1; D ambiguous. V lost 4 bases and J 3 bases, leaving 10 bases between the germline ends. The CDR3 sequence is 13 residues long. The V gene's germline CDR1 is SGDLS and CDR2 YYNGEE.

The chain recombines TRBV6-5 with TRBJ1-2; D not certain. The CDR3 totals 12 residues. Per germline, CDR1 MNHEY and CDR2 SVGAGI. The ends were cut back, 5 bases at V and 2 bases at J, with 6 bases in the middle. This CDR3 is CASSKENYGYTF. CDR3 nucleotides: TGTGCCAGCAGTAAGGAGAACTATGGCTACACCTTC.